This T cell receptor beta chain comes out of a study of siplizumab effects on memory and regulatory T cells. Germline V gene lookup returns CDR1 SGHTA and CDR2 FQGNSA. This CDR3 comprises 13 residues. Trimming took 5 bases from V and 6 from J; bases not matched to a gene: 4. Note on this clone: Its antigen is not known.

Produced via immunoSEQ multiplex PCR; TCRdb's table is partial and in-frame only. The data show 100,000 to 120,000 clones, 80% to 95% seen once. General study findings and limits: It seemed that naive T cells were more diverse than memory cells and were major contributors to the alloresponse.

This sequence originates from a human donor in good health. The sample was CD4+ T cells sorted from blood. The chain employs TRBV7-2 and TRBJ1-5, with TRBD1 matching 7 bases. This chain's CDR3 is CASSATGSQPQHF. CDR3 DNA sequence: TGTGCCAGCAGCGCGACAGGGAGTCAGCCCCAGCATTTT.